The rows below give T cell receptor beta chains drawn from one sample of a study of long-term antiretroviral therapy in people with HIV. Clones were read by immunoSEQ multiplex PCR, and TCRdb kept only the in-frame ones, dropping some. Of about 29,000 clones listed, over 75% are singletons. The material was unsorted PBMCs, obtained 1.5 years before starting antiretroviral therapy. The source is a man aged 18-30 years with HIV. Both conserved end residues are trimmed from each CDR3. The order of the fields is clone size, V gene, J gene, CDR3 protein. The size of a clone is reported for some rows only, either as once, few or many, or as a class for expanded clones.

>once|TRBV6-4|TRBJ2-3
ASSVSSGGTDTQY
>-|TRBV7-2|TRBJ1-3
ASSFTGGVSGNTIY
>-|TRBV4-2|TRBJ1-2
ASSQERAGGVYGYT
>-|TRBV19|TRBJ1-2
ASSIKGYGYT
>once|TRBV5-1|TRBJ1-4
ASSLAVGGGYEKLF
>-|TRBV2|TRBJ2-7
ASSEGVAGVKEQY
>-|TRBV7-9|TRBJ2-7
ASSGASGRAYEQY
>-|TRBV6-5|TRBJ2-5
ASRRTGTPQETQY
>-|TRBV6-5|TRBJ1-5
ASRRGGGNQPQH
>few|TRBV4-1|TRBJ1-5
ASSQVNSNQPQH
>-|TRBV5-5|TRBJ2-6
ASSLGQLISGANVLT
>once|TRBV7-9|TRBJ1-1
ASSLDPGDMNTEAF
>once|TRBV11-2|TRBJ2-7
ASSTQQQAPNHEQY
>-|TRBV6-4|TRBJ1-2
ASSDGQGAVGYT
>few|TRBV4-1|TRBJ1-2
ASSSQRGLGGYT
>-|TRBV6-4|TRBJ2-3
ASSEQGRDTQY
>few|TRBV7-2|TRBJ2-7
ASRPGYSSYEQY
>-|TRBV5-4|TRBJ1-2
ASSLLGAREYGYT
>few|TRBV19|TRBJ2-1
ASQGLAGVNEQF
>-|TRBV7-8|TRBJ1-1
ASSGTPNTEAF
>-|TRBV6-1|TRBJ1-1
ASSEWQTNTEAF
>-|TRBV6-5|TRBJ1-1
ASSYSTGTEAF
>-|TRBV10-3|TRBJ1-2
AISLRDSNYGYT
>-|TRBV13|TRBJ2-5
ASSLGSSGGAETQY
>-|TRBV9|TRBJ1-3
ASSVELSGNTIY
>-|TRBV13|TRBJ2-7
ASSRGTGNEQY
>once|TRBV5-6|TRBJ1-4
ASSLVATNEKLF
>-|TRBV30|TRBJ1-6
AWSALTGGSSPLH
>-|TRBV7-2|TRBJ1-1
ASSLVGLLEAF
>-|TRBV19|TRBJ1-5
ASSGTGRRNQPQH
>-|TRBV18|TRBJ1-2
ASSPPGTGGEYGYT
>-|TRBV29-1|TRBJ2-7
SVLGALVGGSYEQY
>-|TRBV19|TRBJ1-5
ASRLGVQGNQPQH
>-|TRBV10-1|TRBJ1-5
ASILNYQPQH
>once|TRBV5-1|TRBJ2-7
ASSHDVGMSYEQY
>-|TRBV7-3|TRBJ2-3
ASSLESSGTADTQY
>-|TRBV5-1|TRBJ2-7
ASSPDRGLGEQY
>-|TRBV9|TRBJ2-5
ASTPSGSPPETQY
>-|TRBV30|TRBJ2-1
AGVVGSSYNEQF
>-|TRBV7-2|TRBJ2-7
ASTPGQGGEQY
>medium-sized|TRBV28|TRBJ1-4
ASSFIRTGNMDEKLF
>-|TRBV2|TRBJ2-5
ASSEAPTTQY
>-|TRBV5-1|TRBJ1-2
ASRDRVRDGYT
>-|TRBV4-3|TRBJ1-4
ASSQSGTLNEKLF
>-|TRBV28|TRBJ2-2
ASSLTATGELF
>-|TRBV28|TRBJ2-7
ASRRTGYEQY
>-|TRBV2|TRBJ2-7
ASRQGYEQY
>once|TRBV7-2|TRBJ2-5
ASSVQGQRQETQY
>-|TRBV7-2|TRBJ2-7
ASSLAGTGDWEQY
>-|TRBV4-1|TRBJ2-7
ASSQETSGAVHEQY
>-|TRBV30|TRBJ2-3
ACERGGQDTQY
>-|TRBV13|TRBJ2-2
ASRPVAGGPDTGELF